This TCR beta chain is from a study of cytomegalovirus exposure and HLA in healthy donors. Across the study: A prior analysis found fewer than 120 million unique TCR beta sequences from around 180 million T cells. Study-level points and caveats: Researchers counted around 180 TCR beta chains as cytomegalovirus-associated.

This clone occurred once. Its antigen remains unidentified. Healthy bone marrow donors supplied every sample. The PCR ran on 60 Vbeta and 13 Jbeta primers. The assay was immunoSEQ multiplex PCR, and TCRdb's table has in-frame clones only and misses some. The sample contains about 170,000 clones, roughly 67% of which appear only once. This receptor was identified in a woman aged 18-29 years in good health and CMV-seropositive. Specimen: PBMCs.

CDR3 sequence reads: CARDRDSDSYEQYF. The CDR3 DNA sequence: TGCGCCAGGGACCGGGACAGTGATTCCTACGAGCAGTACTTC. The rearrangement uses TRBV23-1 and TRBJ2-7; 7 bases are shared with TRBD1. TRBV23-1 is marked as an open reading frame, function uncertain. The CDR3 is 14 residues long. Trimming removed 9 bases from V and 1 base from J; junction bases left unmatched: 9.